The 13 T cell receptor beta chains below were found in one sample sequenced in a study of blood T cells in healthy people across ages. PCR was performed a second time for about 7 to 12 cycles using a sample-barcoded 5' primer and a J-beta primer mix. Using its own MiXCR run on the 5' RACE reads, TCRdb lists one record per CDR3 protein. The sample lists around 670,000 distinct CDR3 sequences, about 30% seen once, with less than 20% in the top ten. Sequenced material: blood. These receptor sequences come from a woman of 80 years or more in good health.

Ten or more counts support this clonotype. CDR3 DNA sequence: TGTGCCATCACCACAGGGGCTGGGGCCAACGTCCTGACTTTC. Translation: CAITTGAGANVLTF. The chain combines TRBV10-3 with TRBJ2-6; 7 bases fit TRBD1. Trimming took 7 bases from V and 2 from J; bases not matched to a gene: 2. CDR1 is ENHRY, CDR2 SYGVKD, per germline. CDR3 length: 14 residues.

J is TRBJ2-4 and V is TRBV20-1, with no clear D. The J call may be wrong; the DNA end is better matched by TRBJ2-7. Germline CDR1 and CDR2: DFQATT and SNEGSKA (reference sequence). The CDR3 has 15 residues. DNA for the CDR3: TGCAGTGCTAGAGATCTGCTAGGGATGACCTACGAGCAGTACTTC. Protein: CSARDLLGMTYEQYF.

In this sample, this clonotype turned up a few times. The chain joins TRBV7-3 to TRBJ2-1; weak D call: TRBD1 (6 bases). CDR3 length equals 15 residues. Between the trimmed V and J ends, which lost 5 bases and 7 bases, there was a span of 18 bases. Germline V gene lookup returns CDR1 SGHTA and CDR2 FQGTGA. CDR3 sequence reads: CASSASTGVGNEQFF. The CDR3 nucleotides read TGTGCCAGCAGCGCCTCGACAGGAGTGGGGAATGAGCAGTTCTTC.

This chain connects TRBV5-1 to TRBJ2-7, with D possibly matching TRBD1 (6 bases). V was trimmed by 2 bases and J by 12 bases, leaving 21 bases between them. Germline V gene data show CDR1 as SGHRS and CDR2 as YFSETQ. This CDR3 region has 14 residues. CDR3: CASSFDRTSTVWYF. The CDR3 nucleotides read TGCGCCAGCAGCTTCGACAGGACCTCGACGGTTTGGTACTTC.

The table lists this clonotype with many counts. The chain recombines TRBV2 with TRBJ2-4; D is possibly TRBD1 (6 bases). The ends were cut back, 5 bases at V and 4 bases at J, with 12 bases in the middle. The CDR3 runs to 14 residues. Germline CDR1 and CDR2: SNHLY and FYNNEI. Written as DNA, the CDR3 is TGTGCCAGCAGTTATGACAGGAGGAAAAACATTCAGTACTTC. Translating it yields CASSYDRRKNIQYF. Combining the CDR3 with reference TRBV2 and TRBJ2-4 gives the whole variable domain EPEVTQTPSHQVTQMGQEVILRCVPISNHLYFYWYRQILGQKVEFLVSFYNNEISEKSEIFDDQFSVERPDGSNFTLKIRSTKLEDSAMYFCASSYDRRKNIQYFGAGTRLSVL.

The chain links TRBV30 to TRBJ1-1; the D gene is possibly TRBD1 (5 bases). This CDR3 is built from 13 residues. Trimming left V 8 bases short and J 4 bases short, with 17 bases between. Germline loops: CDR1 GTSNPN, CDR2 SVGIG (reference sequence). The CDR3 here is CARRDGAGTEAFF. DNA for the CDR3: TGTGCCCGCCGGGACGGGGCTGGCACTGAAGCTTTCTTT.

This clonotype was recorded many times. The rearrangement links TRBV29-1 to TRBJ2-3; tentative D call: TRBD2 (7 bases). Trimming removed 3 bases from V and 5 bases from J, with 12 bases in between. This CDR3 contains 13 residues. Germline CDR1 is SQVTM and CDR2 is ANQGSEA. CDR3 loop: CSVDGGGGDTQYF. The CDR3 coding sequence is TGCAGCGTTGATGGGGGGGGCGGAGATACGCAGTATTTT.

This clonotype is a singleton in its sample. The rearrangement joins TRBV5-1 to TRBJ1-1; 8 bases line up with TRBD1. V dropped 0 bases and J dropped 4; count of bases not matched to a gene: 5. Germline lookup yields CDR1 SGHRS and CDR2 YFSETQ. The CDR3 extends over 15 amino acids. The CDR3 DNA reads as TGCGCCAGCAGCTTGGAAGGACAGGGTTGCACTGAAGCTTTCTTT. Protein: CASSLEGQGCTEAFF.

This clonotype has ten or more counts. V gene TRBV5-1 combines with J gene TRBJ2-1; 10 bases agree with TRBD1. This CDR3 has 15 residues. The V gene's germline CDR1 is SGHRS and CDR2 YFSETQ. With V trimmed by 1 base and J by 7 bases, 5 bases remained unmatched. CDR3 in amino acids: CASSLFPGQGNEQFF. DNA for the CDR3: TGCGCCAGCAGCTTGTTCCCGGGACAGGGGAATGAGCAGTTCTTC. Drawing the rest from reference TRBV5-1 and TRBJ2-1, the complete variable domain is KAGVTQTPRYLIKTRGQQVTLSCSPISGHRSVSWYQQTPGQGLQFLFEYFSETQRNKGNFPGRFSGRQFSNSRSEMNVSTLELGDSALYLCASSLFPGQGNEQFFGPGTRLTVL.

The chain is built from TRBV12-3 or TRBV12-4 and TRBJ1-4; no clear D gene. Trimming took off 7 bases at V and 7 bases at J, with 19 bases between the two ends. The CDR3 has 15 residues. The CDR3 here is CASNLLHNRGEKLFF. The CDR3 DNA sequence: TGTGCCAGCAATTTGTTACATAACCGGGGTGAAAAACTGTTTTTT.

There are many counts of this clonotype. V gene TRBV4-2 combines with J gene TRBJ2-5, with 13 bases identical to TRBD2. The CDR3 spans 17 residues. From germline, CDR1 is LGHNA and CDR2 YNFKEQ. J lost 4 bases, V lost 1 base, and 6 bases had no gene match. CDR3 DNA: TGTGCCAGCAGCCAAGCTGCACTAGCGGGGGGGGGAGAGACCCAGTACTTC. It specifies CASSQAALAGGGETQYF.

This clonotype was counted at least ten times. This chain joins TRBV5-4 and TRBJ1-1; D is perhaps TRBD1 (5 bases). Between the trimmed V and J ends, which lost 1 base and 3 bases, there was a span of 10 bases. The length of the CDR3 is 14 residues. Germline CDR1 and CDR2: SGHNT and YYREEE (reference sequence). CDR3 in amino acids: CASSLSRGDTEAFF. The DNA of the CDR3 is TGTGCCAGCAGCTTGTCCCGGGGGGACACTGAAGCTTTCTTT. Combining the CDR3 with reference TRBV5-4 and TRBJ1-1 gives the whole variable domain ETGVTQSPTHLIKTRGQQVTLRCSSQSGHNTVSWYQQALGQGPQFIFQYYREEENGRGNFPPRFSGLQFPNYSSELNVNALELDDSALYLCASSLSRGDTEAFFGQGTRLTVV.

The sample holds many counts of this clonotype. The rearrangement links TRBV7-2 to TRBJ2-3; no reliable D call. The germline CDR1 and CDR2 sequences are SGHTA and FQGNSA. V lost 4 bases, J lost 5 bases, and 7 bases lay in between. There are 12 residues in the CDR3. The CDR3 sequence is CASSSGRDTQYF. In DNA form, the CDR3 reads TGTGCCAGCAGCTCAGGTCGAGATACGCAGTATTTT.